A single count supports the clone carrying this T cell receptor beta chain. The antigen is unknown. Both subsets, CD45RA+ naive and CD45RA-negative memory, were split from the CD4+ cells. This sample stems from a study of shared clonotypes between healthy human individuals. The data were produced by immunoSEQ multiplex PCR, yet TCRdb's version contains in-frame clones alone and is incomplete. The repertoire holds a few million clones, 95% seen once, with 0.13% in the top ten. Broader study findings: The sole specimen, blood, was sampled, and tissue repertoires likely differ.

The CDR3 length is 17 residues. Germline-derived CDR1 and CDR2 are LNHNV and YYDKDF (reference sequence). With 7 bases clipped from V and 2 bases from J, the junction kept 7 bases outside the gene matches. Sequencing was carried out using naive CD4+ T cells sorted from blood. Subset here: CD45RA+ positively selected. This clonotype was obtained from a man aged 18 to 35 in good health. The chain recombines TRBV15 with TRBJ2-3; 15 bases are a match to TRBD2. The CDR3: CATNKGLAGGYTDTQYF. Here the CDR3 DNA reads TGTGCCACCAACAAAGGACTAGCGGGAGGGTACACAGATACGCAGTATTTT.